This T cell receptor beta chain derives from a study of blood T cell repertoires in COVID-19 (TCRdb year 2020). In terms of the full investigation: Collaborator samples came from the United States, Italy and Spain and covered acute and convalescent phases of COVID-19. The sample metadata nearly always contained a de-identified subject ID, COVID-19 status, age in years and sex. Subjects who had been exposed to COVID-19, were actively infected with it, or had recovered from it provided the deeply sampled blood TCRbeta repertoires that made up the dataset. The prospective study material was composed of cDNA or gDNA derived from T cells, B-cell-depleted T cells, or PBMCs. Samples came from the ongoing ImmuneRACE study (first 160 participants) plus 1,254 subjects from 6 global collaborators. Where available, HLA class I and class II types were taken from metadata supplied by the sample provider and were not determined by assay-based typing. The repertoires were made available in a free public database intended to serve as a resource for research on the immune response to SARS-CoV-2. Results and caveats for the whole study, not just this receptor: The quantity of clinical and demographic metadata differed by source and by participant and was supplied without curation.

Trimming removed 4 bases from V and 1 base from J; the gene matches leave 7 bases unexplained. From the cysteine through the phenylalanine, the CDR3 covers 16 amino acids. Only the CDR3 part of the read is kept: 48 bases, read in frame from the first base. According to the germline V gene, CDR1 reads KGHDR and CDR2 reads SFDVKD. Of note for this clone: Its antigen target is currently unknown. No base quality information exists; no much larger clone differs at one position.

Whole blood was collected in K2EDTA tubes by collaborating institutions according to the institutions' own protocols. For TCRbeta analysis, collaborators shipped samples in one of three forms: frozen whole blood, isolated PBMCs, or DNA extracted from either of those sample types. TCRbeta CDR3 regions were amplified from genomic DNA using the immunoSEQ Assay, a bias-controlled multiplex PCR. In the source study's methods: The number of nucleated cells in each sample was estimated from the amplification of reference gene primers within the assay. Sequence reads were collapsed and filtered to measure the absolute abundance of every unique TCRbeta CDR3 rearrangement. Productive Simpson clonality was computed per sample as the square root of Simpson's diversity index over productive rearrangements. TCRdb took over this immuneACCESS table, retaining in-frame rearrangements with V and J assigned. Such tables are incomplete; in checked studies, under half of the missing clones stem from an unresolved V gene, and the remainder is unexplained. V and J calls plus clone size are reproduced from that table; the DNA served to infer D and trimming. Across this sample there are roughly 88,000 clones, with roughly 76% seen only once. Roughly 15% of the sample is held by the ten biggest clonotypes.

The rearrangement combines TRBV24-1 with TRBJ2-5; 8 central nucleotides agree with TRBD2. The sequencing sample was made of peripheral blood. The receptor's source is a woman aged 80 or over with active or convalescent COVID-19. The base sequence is TGTGCCACCAGTGAGGGGAGCGGGAGCCCCCAAGAGACCCAGTACTTC. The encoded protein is CATSEGSGSPQETQYF.